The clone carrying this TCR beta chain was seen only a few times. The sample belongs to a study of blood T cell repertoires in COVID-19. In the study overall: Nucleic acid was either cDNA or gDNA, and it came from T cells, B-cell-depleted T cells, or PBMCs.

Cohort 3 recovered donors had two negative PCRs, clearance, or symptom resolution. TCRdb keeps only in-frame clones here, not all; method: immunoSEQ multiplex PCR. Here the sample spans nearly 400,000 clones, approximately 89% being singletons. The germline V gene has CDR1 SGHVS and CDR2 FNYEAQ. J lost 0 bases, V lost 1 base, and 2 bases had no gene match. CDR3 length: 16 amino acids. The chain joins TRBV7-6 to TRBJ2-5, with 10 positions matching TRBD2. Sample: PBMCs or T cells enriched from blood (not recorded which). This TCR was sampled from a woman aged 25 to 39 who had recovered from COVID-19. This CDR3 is CASSLGAGGYQETQYF. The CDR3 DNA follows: TGTGCCAGCAGCTTAGGAGCGGGGGGGTACCAAGAGACCCAGTACTTC.